This entry lists 30 T cell receptor beta chains sequenced from one sample in a study of T cells in localized non-small cell lung cancer. Profiled with immunoSEQ multiplex PCR; TCRdb holds only in-frame clones, not every one. The table records roughly 1,900 clones, around two fifths of them present only once. The material sequenced was lung tumor tissue, taken before any cancer treatment. Receptors originate from an older female donor with stage I lung adenocarcinoma.

This clone appeared a few times. The rearrangement joins TRBV9 to TRBJ2-1; TRBD1 agrees at 7 bases. Germline trimming cut 4 bases from V and 15 bases from J; bases unmatched to any gene: 13. Germline CDR1 and CDR2: SGDLS and YYNGEE. This CDR3 contains 13 residues. The CDR3 bases are TGTGCCAGCAGCTCAAGCTTGACAGGGTATCCGTTCTTC. Residues: CASSSSLTGYPFF. The variable domain in full, with the rest retrieved from reference TRBV9 and TRBJ2-1, is DSGVTQTPKHLITATGQRVTLRCSPRSGDLSVYWYQQSLDQGLQFLIQYYNGEERAKGNILERFSAQQFPDLHSELNLSSLELGDSALYFCASSSSLTGYPFFGPGTRLTVL.

This chain links TRBV28 with TRBJ2-3, with 10 bases aligning to TRBD1. This CDR3 contains 16 residues. Germline CDR1 reads MDHEN; CDR2 reads SYDVKM. Trimming cost V 1 base and J 4 bases; bases outside gene matches: 5. Here the CDR3 DNA reads TGTGCCAGCAGTTTATTTGGACAGGGGGAAGCAGATACGCAGTATTTT. Protein product: CASSLFGQGEADTQYF.

The chain employs TRBV19 and TRBJ2-3; 8 nucleotides agree with TRBD1. Unmatched junction bases numbered 7, after V lost 4 bases and J lost 4 bases. CDR3 size: 15 residues. Per the germline V gene, CDR1 is LNHDA and CDR2 is SQIVND (reference sequence). The CDR3 nucleotides read TGTGCCAGTAGTACCAGGACAGGGTCTTCAGATACGCAGTATTTT. Amino acids: CASSTRTGSSDTQYF.

V usage is TRBV11-3 and J usage is TRBJ2-3; D remains unclear. CDR1 is SGHNT, CDR2 YENEEA, per germline. This CDR3 is built from 14 residues. V was clipped by 5 bases and J by 4 bases, with 13 bases between them. For the CDR3, the DNA is TGTGCCAGCAGCCTACCCTTGGCACCAGATACGCAGTATTTT. As protein: CASSLPLAPDTQYF.

The rearrangement uses TRBV6-8 and TRBJ1-5, with D perhaps TRBD1 (5 bases). This CDR3 spans 15 amino acids. V lost 5 bases to trimming and J lost 0 bases, with 11 bases between them. The V gene's germline CDR1 is MNHGY and CDR2 SAAAGT. CDR3 amino acids: CASSATGASNQPQHF. The CDR3 region has the DNA TGTGCCAGCAGTGCCACCGGGGCTAGCAATCAGCCCCAGCATTTT.

This rearrangement joins TRBV25-1 to TRBJ1-6; D call uncertain. CDR3 length: 15 amino acids. The germline CDR1 and CDR2 sequences are MGHDK and SYGVNS. V was cut by 10 bases and J by 8 bases, with 21 bases left in between. CDR3 sequence: CATQGIQGMDSPLHF. In DNA form, the CDR3 reads TGTGCCACCCAAGGAATACAAGGGATGGATTCACCCCTCCACTTT.

The chain couples TRBV14 to TRBJ2-1; D is undetermined. The CDR3 is made up of 11 amino acids. The V end lost 1 base, the J end lost 8 bases, and 3 bases lay between the germline ends. CDR1 and CDR2 (germline): SGHDN, FVKESK. Written as DNA, the CDR3 is TGTGCCAGCAGCCAAGCGTATGAGCAGTTCTTC. Its protein product is CASSQAYEQFF.

This clone is termed medium-sized (0.01 to 0.1%). V usage is TRBV9 and J usage is TRBJ2-1; 9 nucleotides agree with TRBD2. Germline-derived CDR1 and CDR2 are SGDLS and YYNGEE. The CDR3 sequence is 18 residues long. V shed 4 bases and J 9 bases; nucleotides not matched to a gene: 20. CDR3 DNA sequence: TGTGCCAGCAGCCCAGCCCGGAATGCGGGGGGGGTGTCCGGTGAGCAGTTCTTC. Residues: CASSPARNAGGVSGEQFF.

The chain is built from TRBV11-3 and TRBJ2-1; D is possibly TRBD1 (6 bases). The CDR3 contains 14 residues. The germline V and J ends were trimmed by 0 bases and 12 bases, with 15 bases remaining between them. Germline V gene lookup returns CDR1 SGHNT and CDR2 YENEEA. The CDR3 DNA reads TGTGCCAGCAGCTTAGAGGTCGGCAGGGGCATGCAGTTCTTC. Amino acids: CASSLEVGRGMQFF.

This clone was recorded a few times. The chain employs TRBV11-3 and TRBJ1-3; D may be TRBD1 (6 bases). Trimming cost V 5 bases and J 1 base, with 15 bases left between them. CDR1 is SGHNT and CDR2 is YENEEA in the germline V gene. This CDR3 spans 16 amino acids. The CDR3 here is CASSHTRGDSGNTIYF. The CDR3 nucleotides are TGTGCCAGCAGCCACACCAGGGGCGATTCTGGAAACACCATATATTTT.

The chain carries TRBV6-8 and TRBJ1-3; D unclear. Trimming took off 8 bases at V and 0 bases at J, with 11 bases between the two ends. This CDR3 contains 14 residues. Looked up from germline, CDR1 is MNHGY and CDR2 is SAAAGT. DNA of the CDR3: TGTGCCAGCTTTAGCGGGGACTCTGGAAACACCATATATTTT. As protein: CASFSGDSGNTIYF.

The chain couples TRBV29-1 to TRBJ1-2, with unresolved D. The CDR3 loop spans 15 amino acids. The germline CDR1 and CDR2 sequences are SQVTM and ANQGSEA. Trimming removed 3 bases from V and 4 bases from J, with 18 bases in between. The CDR3 region has the DNA TGCAGCGTTGATAGGACCGAACACGGAGGCTATGGCTACACCTTC. The encoded protein is CSVDRTEHGGYGYTF.

CDR3 loop: CASSYSWQRVNTEAFF. The CDR3 DNA reads as TGTGCCAGCAGTTACTCGTGGCAACGCGTGAACACTGAAGCTTTCTTT. The V and J genes are TRBV6-8 and TRBJ1-1; the D is unclear. The CDR3 totals 16 residues. Trimming removed 0 bases from V and 0 bases from J, with 11 bases in between. CDR1 is MNHGY, CDR2 SAAAGT, per germline.

J is TRBJ1-2 and V is TRBV6-8; TRBD1 matches 9 bases. Germline V gives CDR1 MNHGY, CDR2 SAAAGT. The V gene end was trimmed by 6 bases and the J gene end by 2 bases; junction bases not matched to a gene: 4. This CDR3 is built from 14 residues. The CDR3 nucleotides read TGTGCCAGCAGGACAGGGGGATCGAACTATGGCTACACCTTC. Translating gives CASRTGGSNYGYTF.

This chain uses TRBV6-7 with TRBJ1-1; 10 bases map to TRBD1. TRBV6-7 is an ORF for which the function is uncertain. V dropped 6 bases and J dropped 9; count of bases not matched to a gene: 22. The CDR3 has 18 residues. The CDR3 region is CASSHSLTGGTGKAKAFF. In nucleotides, the CDR3 is TGTGCCAGCAGCCACTCCCTGACAGGGGGCACAGGGAAGGCTAAAGCTTTCTTT.

In its sample, this clone was seen a few times. The chain carries TRBV11-3 and TRBJ2-2; 8 bases are a match to TRBD1. The junction had 8 bases not matched to a gene; V was cut back by 6 bases and J by 2 bases. This CDR3 spans 16 amino acids. CDR1 is SGHNT and CDR2 is YENEEA in the germline V gene. The DNA of the CDR3 is TGTGCCAGCAGGGAAGGGACAGGATTTAACACCGGGGAGCTGTTTTTT. Protein sequence: CASREGTGFNTGELFF.

The genes are TRBV19 and TRBJ1-5, with TRBD1 as a possible D gene (5 bases). Trimming took off 3 bases at V and 6 bases at J, with 18 bases between the two ends. Germline V gene lookup returns CDR1 LNHDA and CDR2 SQIVND (reference sequence). The CDR3 contains 16 residues. The CDR3 region is CASSIRGPRLAQPQHF. CDR3 coding DNA: TGTGCCAGTAGTATTCGGGGACCACGTTTAGCTCAGCCCCAGCATTTT.

The chain has TRBV11-3 and TRBJ1-6, with D perhaps matching TRBD1 (5 bases). V was cut by 5 bases and J by 6 bases, with 17 bases left in between. Germline V gene lookup returns CDR1 SGHNT and CDR2 YENEEA. This CDR3 is 16 amino acids long. This CDR3 is CASSPESGRFNSPLHF. CDR3 in DNA: TGTGCCAGCAGCCCCGAATCAGGGCGATTTAATTCACCCCTCCACTTT. The full variable domain, completed using reference TRBV11-3 and TRBJ1-6, is EAGVVQSPRYKIIEKKQPVAFWCNPISGHNTLYWYLQNLGQGPELLIRYENEEAVDDSQLPKDRFSAERLKGVDSTLKIQPAELGDSAVYLCASSPESGRFNSPLHFGNGTRLTVT.

The rearrangement links TRBV25-1 to TRBJ1-1, with D unresolved. CDR1 and CDR2 (germline): MGHDK, SYGVNS. The CDR3 is 14 residues long. Trimming left V 4 bases short and J 1 base short, with 10 bases between. CDR3 sequence: CASSALQQNTEAFF. The CDR3 DNA reads TGTGCCAGCAGTGCCCTCCAGCAGAACACTGAAGCTTTCTTT.

This clone was picked up a small number of times. The chain links TRBV6-8 to TRBJ1-4; perhaps TRBD1 as D (5 bases). Trimming left V 2 bases short and J 3 bases short, with 10 bases between. The CDR3 runs 15 residues. Germline CDR1 MNHGY, CDR2 SAAAGT. In nucleotides, the CDR3 is TGTGCCAGCAGTTACACCGGGGCCCCTAATGAAAAACTGTTTTTT. Protein product: CASSYTGAPNEKLFF.

In its sample, this clone ranks as medium-sized. V and J are TRBV6-1 and TRBJ1-1, with a tentative D call TRBD1 (6 bases). Germline CDR1 and CDR2: MNHNS and SASEGT. Trimming took off 1 base at V and 5 bases at J, with 14 bases between the two ends. The CDR3 spans 15 residues. For the CDR3, the DNA is TGTGCCAGCAGTGAAGGGGGGCAGGGGAGGACTGAAGCTTTCTTT. Its protein product is CASSEGGQGRTEAFF.

V gene TRBV18 combines with J gene TRBJ1-1, with D hard to call. The CDR3 consists of 13 residues. V lost 1 base and J lost 1, with 4 bases in between. CDR1 KGHSH and CDR2 LQKENI come from the germline V gene. CDR3 sequence: CASSPHENTEAFF. CDR3 DNA sequence: TGTGCCAGCTCACCACACGAGAACACTGAAGCTTTCTTT.

The chain employs TRBV11-3 and TRBJ2-3; 8 nucleotides agree with TRBD2. CDR1 and CDR2 (germline): SGHNT, YENEEA. With 5 bases clipped from V and 4 bases from J, the junction kept 5 bases outside the gene matches. The CDR3 has 14 residues. The CDR3 nucleotides read TGTGCCAGCAGCCTCGGGGGGGGCCCAGATACGCAGTATTTT. Translated: CASSLGGGPDTQYF.

This chain links TRBV18 with TRBJ2-2; TRBD1 matches 7 bases. In germline, CDR1 is KGHSH, CDR2 LQKENI. V was pared by 1 base and J by 0 bases, with 8 bases of the junction left unmatched. CDR3 length equals 18 residues. CDR3 in amino acids: CASSPRASGTANTGELFF. Here the CDR3 DNA reads TGTGCCAGCTCACCACGTGCATCCGGGACAGCGAACACCGGGGAGCTGTTTTTT.

V usage is TRBV28 and J usage is TRBJ1-5; 10 positions match TRBD1. With V trimmed by 1 base and J by 0 bases, 18 bases remained unmatched. The CDR3 is 22 amino acids. Germline V lookup: CDR1 MDHEN, CDR2 SYDVKM. CDR3 loop: CASSLFPSPGTGEGFSNQPQHF. Written as DNA, the CDR3 is TGTGCCAGCAGTTTATTTCCGTCCCCTGGGACAGGGGAAGGATTTAGCAATCAGCCCCAGCATTTT. Variable domain in full (rest from reference TRBV28 and TRBJ1-5): DVKVTQSSRYLVKRTGEKVFLECVQDMDHENMFWYRQDPGLGLRLIYFSYDVKMKEKGDIPEGYSVSREKKERFSLILESASTNQTSMYLCASSLFPSPGTGEGFSNQPQHFGDGTRLSIL.

The V gene is TRBV6-8, the J gene TRBJ2-5; a possible D gene is TRBD1 (5 bases). CDR3 length: 17 residues. The V end lost 2 bases, the J end lost 5 bases, and 21 bases lay between the germline ends. CDR1 is MNHGY, CDR2 SAAAGT, per germline. The CDR3 sequence: CASSYQPAMTVLETQYF. The CDR3, as DNA: TGTGCCAGCAGTTACCAACCGGCCATGACAGTTCTGGAGACCCAGTACTTC.

Judged by abundance, this clone is medium-sized (0.01 to 0.1%). V gene TRBV11-3 combines with J gene TRBJ1-2; 11 bases match TRBD1. V was clipped by 5 bases and J by 4 bases; unmatched bases: 15. The CDR3 extends over 18 amino acids. In germline, CDR1 is SGHNT, CDR2 YENEEA. Here the CDR3 DNA reads TGTGCCAGCAGCCCAGCGGACAGGGGGCCCATTTTGCCCTATGGCTACACCTTC. Its protein product is CASSPADRGPILPYGYTF.

The V gene is TRBV11-3, the J gene TRBJ2-7, with no clear D. This CDR3 comprises 14 residues. CDR1 SGHNT and CDR2 YENEEA come from the germline V gene. V shed 3 bases and J shed 0 bases, with 9 bases lying between them. The CDR3: CASSLEPDSYEQYV. Written as DNA, the CDR3 is TGTGCCAGCAGCTTGGAGCCGGACTCCTACGAGCAGTACGTC.

The chain combines TRBV6-8 with TRBJ1-3; D perhaps matches TRBD1 (6 bases). Germline assignment: CDR1 MNHGY and CDR2 SAAAGT. Deletions cut 7 bases from V and 7 bases from J, with 17 bases between. The CDR3 runs to 14 residues. The CDR3 region is CASTKGDLWNTIYF. The CDR3 DNA reads TGTGCCAGCACCAAGGGGGACCTGTGGAACACCATATATTTT.

This clone was recorded once. The chain has TRBV28 and TRBJ1-2, with 9 bases fitting TRBD1. This CDR3 contains 14 residues. V lost 8 bases to trimming and J lost 0 bases; unmatched junction nucleotides: 4. Germline V lookup: CDR1 MDHEN, CDR2 SYDVKM. CDR3 in DNA: TGTGCCAGCTTGAGGACAGGGGCTAACTATGGCTACACCTTC. Translation gives CASLRTGANYGYTF.